This T cell receptor (beta chain) was obtained from a study of blood T cell repertoires in COVID-19. On this clone itself: The same CDR3 is also encoded by other DNA sequences in this sample.

Between the trimmed V and J ends, which lost 3 bases and 3 bases, there was a span of 9 bases. CDR3 size: 14 residues. Germline CDR1 MDHEN, CDR2 SYDVKM. Sequencing used immunoSEQ multiplex PCR; TCRdb keeps in-frame clones, though not all of them. Here the sample spans a few hundred thousand clones, roughly 88% being singletons. Source material: peripheral blood. This clonotype was obtained from a human donor with COVID-19, enrolled during active disease. The donor label of this sample is uncertain. This sequence joins TRBV28 and TRBJ2-1; D may be TRBD2 (6 bases). CDR3 coding DNA: TGTGCCAGCAGTTTGGGGGGAGGCTACAATGAGCAGTTCTTC. Translated: CASSLGGGYNEQFF.